The TCR beta chain described here comes from a study of cytotoxic CD8 clonotypes in ibrutinib-treated CLL. Across the study: Sequencing produced an average of about 250,000 productive templates and 85,000 to 100,000 productive rearrangements per sample.

The CDR3 runs to 15 residues. Looked up from germline, CDR1 is SGHTA and CDR2 is FQGNSA. With 6 bases removed from V and 3 bases from J, the gap between germline ends came to 18 bases. The repertoire was sequenced with immunoSEQ multiplex PCR; TCRdb's copy has only in-frame clones and lacks some. The sample has about 300,000 clones; less than 85% are singletons. This material consisted of PBMCs, taken at disease progression, from a patient treated with ibrutinib. This receptor was identified in a human donor with chronic lymphocytic leukemia. This chain connects TRBV7-2 to TRBJ2-7, with D maybe TRBD1 (6 bases). This chain's CDR3 is CASSPTYRESYEQYF. The CDR3 DNA reads TGTGCCAGCAGTCCAACTTACAGGGAAAGCTACGAGCAGTACTTC.